The TCR beta chain under discussion was sequenced for a study of CD8+ T cells in alopecia areata. About the research overall: Oral tofacitinib, 5 to 10 mg twice daily, was given in an open-label trial. Whole-study results and caveats: Researchers report lesional scalp, most notably alopecia totalis/universalis, outstripped normal scalp in clonality. Tofacitinib did not eliminate many expanded lesional clones from scalp or blood.

Following extraction, RNA underwent reverse transcription to cDNA, which served as the sequencing template. Profiling relied on immunoSEQ multiplex PCR, and the TCRdb table lists in-frame clones only, not all of them. The sample has under 200,000 clones; 55% to 75% are singletons. Germline lookup yields CDR1 GTSNPN and CDR2 SVGIG (reference sequence). V dropped 2 bases and J dropped 2 bases, with 9 bases sitting between them. This CDR3 comprises 13 residues. Concerning this clone itself: Its antigen is still unknown.

Treatment indicated: oral pan-JAK inhibitor, 5-10 mg twice daily. Individuals with alopecia areata gave both lesional scalp punch biopsies and peripheral blood for collection. The sequences come from CD4+ T cells sorted from blood, collected at week 24, from a patient treated with tofacitinib. This TCR was recovered from a human donor with alopecia areata. This chain connects TRBV30 to TRBJ2-5, with unresolved D. CDR3: CAWSSGGQETQYF. CDR3 bases: TGTGCCTGGAGTAGTGGCGGACAAGAGACCCAGTACTTC.